The 9 T cell receptor beta chains reported below all come from one sample, sequenced in a study of human T cells and chemical hapten exposure. The time point denotes: healthy volunteer bleed at 2 weeks. Blood, whole and unfractionated, served as the source for total RNA extraction. From the RACE reads, TCRdb called clonotypes with MiXCR, one entry per CDR3 protein. The sample carries 75,000 to 100,000 distinct CDR3 sequences, approximately 9.7% recorded once. The sample was whole blood. The receptors derive from a female donor in good health. Some clones in this sample may be carry-over from other donors' samples.

This chain joins TRBV10-2 and TRBJ1-5; 8 positions agree with TRBD1. V lost 3 bases, J lost 6 bases, and 4 bases stayed unmatched. CDR3 length equals 14 residues. Per the germline V gene, CDR1 is WSHSY and CDR2 is SAAADI. The CDR3 region is CASSEDRGRQPQHF. The CDR3 nucleotides read TGCGCCAGCAGTGAAGACAGGGGACGTCAGCCCCAGCATTTT.

V and J are TRBV29-1 and TRBJ1-1, with unresolved D. There are 12 residues in the CDR3. The germline CDR1 and CDR2 sequences are SQVTM and ANQGSEA. Trimming cost V 4 bases and J 0 bases, with 6 bases left between them. The DNA of the CDR3 is TGCAGCGTTGTTGGGGTGAACACTGAAGCTTTCTTT. Translation gives CSVVGVNTEAFF.

This clonotype was observed at least ten times. The chain carries TRBV7-9 and TRBJ1-4; D remains ambiguous. CDR1 is SEHNR, CDR2 FQNEAQ, per germline (reference sequence). Deletions cut 5 bases from V and 4 bases from J, with 8 bases between. This CDR3 contains 13 residues. The CDR3 loop is CASSPVYNEKLFF. As DNA, the CDR3 is TGTGCCAGCAGCCCGGTTTATAATGAAAAACTGTTTTTT.

This clonotype turned up a few times. The V and J genes are TRBV3-1 and TRBJ2-7; tentatively, D is TRBD2 (6 bases). The V end was cut by 4 bases, the J end by 4 bases, with 14 bases between. The CDR3 runs 14 residues. From germline, CDR1 is LGHDT and CDR2 YNNKEL (reference sequence). CDR3 sequence (DNA): TGTGCCAGCAGCCCGGGACTCCGACCATACGAGCAGTACTTC. Its translation is CASSPGLRPYEQYF.

Here the CDR3 reads CASSISTGELFF. CDR3 in DNA: TGTGCCAGTAGTATATCCACCGGGGAGCTGTTTTTT. The chain combines TRBV19 with TRBJ2-2, with D uncertain. Germline CDR1 is LNHDA and CDR2 is SQIVND (reference sequence). Trimming stripped 2 bases from V and 4 bases from J, with 2 bases between. CDR3 size: 12 residues.

The chain joins TRBV10-3 to TRBJ2-5; 7 bases agree with TRBD1. This CDR3 is built from 13 residues. Germline V gives CDR1 ENHRY, CDR2 SYGVKD. V lost 5 bases to trimming and J lost 2 bases; unmatched junction nucleotides: 2. Here the CDR3 DNA reads TGTGCCATCAGTACGACAGGGCAAGAGACCCAGTACTTC. Translating gives CAISTTGQETQYF.

The chain joins TRBV29-1 to TRBJ2-1; D possibly corresponds to TRBD2 (7 bases). Germline CDR1 is SQVTM and CDR2 is ANQGSEA. The length of the CDR3 is 16 residues. V lost 7 bases and J 0 bases, leaving 19 bases between the germline ends. This chain's CDR3 is CSAVGGAGSSYNEQFF. For the CDR3, the DNA is TGCAGCGCGGTGGGGGGGGCAGGGAGCTCCTACAATGAGCAGTTCTTC.

This clonotype was observed many times. The chain links TRBV20-1 to TRBJ2-5; D gene uncertain. Deletions cut 0 bases from V and 0 bases from J, with 2 bases between. This CDR3 is built from 12 residues. CDR1 is DFQATT, CDR2 SNEGSKA, per germline (reference sequence). The CDR3 DNA follows: TGCAGTGCTAGAGAAAACCAAGAGACCCAGTACTTC. This encodes CSARENQETQYF.

The CDR3: CASSFGTGTRETQYF. In DNA form, the CDR3 reads TGTGCCAGCAGCTTTGGGACAGGGACAAGGGAGACCCAGTACTTC. The J gene is TRBJ2-5, the V gene TRBV7-9; TRBD1 agrees at 9 bases. This CDR3 is 15 amino acids long. V was clipped by 3 bases and J by 5 bases; unmatched bases: 7. Looked up from germline, CDR1 is SEHNR and CDR2 is FQNEAQ (reference sequence).